Listed below are T cell receptor beta chains from one sample, sequenced in a study of OX40 agonist ivuxolimab in advanced cancers. Clones were sequenced by immunoSEQ multiplex PCR, and TCRdb holds only the in-frame ones, with some missing. The table has around 15,000 clones, roughly 90% seen once. This specimen consisted of CD4+ or CD8+ T cells sorted from blood, obtained in a trial of the OX40 agonist ivuxolimab. Every receptor here comes from an adult with an advanced solid tumor such as melanoma, head and neck, liver or kidney cancer. Each CDR3 is given without its conserved first and last residue.

j_call v_call cdr3_aa
TRBJ1-1 TRBV10-1 ASSAGVAEAF
TRBJ2-7 TRBV11-2 ASRTGGKYHEQY
TRBJ1-2 TRBV4-1 ASSQEGNGQGKST
TRBJ2-4 TRBV27 ASSLTGGEWNIQY
TRBJ2-2 TRBV28 ASSLPTGAGKLF
TRBJ1-1 TRBV30 AWSPWTYTEAF
TRBJ2-7 TRBV30 AWSVQGAYEQY
TRBJ2-3 TRBV10-3 AISDSASGGNTDTQY
TRBJ2-5 TRBV2 ASSTRTSGGQETQY
TRBJ2-5 TRBV28 ASSRRGTSGRGVQETQY
TRBJ1-1 TRBV10-3 AISEQGIGTKAF
TRBJ2-1 TRBV2 ASSSTSSSL
- TRBV10-3 AISAGSYEQY
TRBJ1-3 TRBV19 ASSMLQFGNTIY
TRBJ2-7 TRBV4-2 ASSQGSQGVFYEQY
TRBJ1-6 TRBV7-8 ASSFPGQGRRTRSPLH
TRBJ2-6 TRBV4-2 ASSQDLSLAGGAGANVLT
TRBJ1-4 TRBV19 ASSTPRGATNEKLF
TRBJ1-6 TRBV11-1 ASSEAGRLSPLH
TRBJ2-1 TRBV7-9 ASSITGYEQF
TRBJ1-1 TRBV19 ASSRWGDTEAF
TRBJ2-1 TRBV18 ASSRLRAAGADNEQF
TRBJ2-7 TRBV6-5 ASSYKGTGEYEQY
TRBJ1-1 TRBV15 ATSRDRQGATAAF
- TRBV7-9 ASSLVNSPYEQY
TRBJ1-6 TRBV30 AWSRQGESPLH
TRBJ1-5 TRBV27 ASSFAENQPQH
TRBJ2-7 TRBV20-1 SAKWGREQY
TRBJ2-3 TRBV7-3 ASSLGRRADTQY
TRBJ2-5 TRBV9 ASSRTAQETQY
TRBJ1-6 TRBV5-1 ASSLEEGSGSPLH
TRBJ1-1 TRBV19 ASSRQGRGNTEAF
TRBJ2-3 TRBV7-9 ASSLGLAGGHRSTDTQY
TRBJ2-1 TRBV10-3 AISSDKYNEQF
TRBJ2-2 TRBV11-2 ASSSARNANTGELF
TRBJ2-7 TRBV11-2 ASSLDPLLGWEQY
TRBJ2-7 TRBV10-3 AISGQYEQY